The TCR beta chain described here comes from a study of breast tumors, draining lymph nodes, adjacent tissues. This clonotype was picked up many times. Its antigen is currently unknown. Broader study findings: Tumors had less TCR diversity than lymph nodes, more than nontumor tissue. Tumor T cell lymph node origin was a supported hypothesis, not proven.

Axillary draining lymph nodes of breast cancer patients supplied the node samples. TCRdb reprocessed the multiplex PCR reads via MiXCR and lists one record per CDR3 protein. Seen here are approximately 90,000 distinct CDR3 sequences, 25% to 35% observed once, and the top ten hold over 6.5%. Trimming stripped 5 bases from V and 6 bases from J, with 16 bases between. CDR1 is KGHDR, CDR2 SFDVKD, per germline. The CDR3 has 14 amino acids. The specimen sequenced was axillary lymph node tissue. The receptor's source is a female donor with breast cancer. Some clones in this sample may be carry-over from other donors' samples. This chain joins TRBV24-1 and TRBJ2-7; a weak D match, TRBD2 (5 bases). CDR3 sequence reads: CATSGWERKGEQYF. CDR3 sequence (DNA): TGTGCCACCAGTGGGTGGGAGAGGAAAGGCGAGCAGTACTTC.